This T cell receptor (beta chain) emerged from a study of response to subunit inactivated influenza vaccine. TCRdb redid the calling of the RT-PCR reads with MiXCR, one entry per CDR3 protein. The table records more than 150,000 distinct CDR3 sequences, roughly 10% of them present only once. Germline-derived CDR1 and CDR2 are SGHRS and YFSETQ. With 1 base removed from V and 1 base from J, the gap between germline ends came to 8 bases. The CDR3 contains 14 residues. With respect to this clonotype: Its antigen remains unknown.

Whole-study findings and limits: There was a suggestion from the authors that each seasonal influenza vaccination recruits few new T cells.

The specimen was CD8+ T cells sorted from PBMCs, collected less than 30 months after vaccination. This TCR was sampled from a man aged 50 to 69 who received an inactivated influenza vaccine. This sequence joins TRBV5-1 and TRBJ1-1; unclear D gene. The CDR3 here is CASSLTTANTEAFF. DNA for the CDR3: TGCGCCAGCAGCTTGACTACAGCGAACACTGAAGCTTTCTTT.